This entry lists 14 T cell receptor beta chains sequenced from one sample in a study of blood T cell repertoires in COVID-19 (dated by TCRdb to about 2020). To prepare the library, the immunoSEQ multiplex PCR assay was applied. TCRdb re-hosts the immuneACCESS table, in-frame sequences only. Its copies lack some clones; in the studies checked, an unresolved V gene accounts for under half of them, and the cause for the rest is not known. This sample has 120,000 to 150,000 clones in its table, and around 84% of those were observed once. Together, the top ten hold 5.8% of the sample. Sequencing was performed on PBMCs or T cells enriched from blood (not recorded which). Receptor source: a woman aged 45-60 years who had been exposed to COVID-19.

The genes are TRBV7-9 and TRBJ2-1; a weak D match, TRBD2 (5 bases). The V end was cut by 7 bases, the J end by 7 bases, with 14 bases between. CDR3 length equals 13 residues. Germline assignment: CDR1 SEHNR and CDR2 FQNEAQ (reference sequence). Here the CDR3 DNA reads TGTGCCAGCAAGCTTAGTGGGAGAAATGAGCAGTTCTTC. Residues: CASKLSGRNEQFF. Drawing the rest from reference TRBV7-9 and TRBJ2-1, the complete variable domain is DTGVSQNPRHKITKRGQNVTFRCDPISEHNRLYWYRQTLGQGPEFLTYFQNEAQLEKSRLLSDRFSAERPKGSFSTLEIQRTEQGDSAMYLCASKLSGRNEQFFGPGTRLTVL.

This sequence joins TRBV25-1 and TRBJ1-5; 7 bases line up with TRBD1. The trim removed 2 bases at V and 6 bases at J, leaving 1 base unmatched. CDR3 length equals 13 residues. Germline V CDR1 and CDR2: MGHDK, SYGVNS. For the CDR3, the DNA is TGTGCCAGCAGTGAAAACAGGGGTCAGCCCCAGCATTTT. It yields the protein CASSENRGQPQHF.

The chain recombines TRBV10-3 with TRBJ1-1; the D gene is possibly TRBD1 (5 bases). Trimming shortened V by 6 bases and J by 7 bases, and 15 bases separated the two germline ends. Germline CDR1 reads ENHRY; CDR2 reads SYGVKD. The CDR3 has 13 residues. The CDR3 protein is CAIRGGVSGEAFF. The DNA for the CDR3 is TGTGCCATCAGGGGGGGGGTAAGCGGTGAAGCTTTCTTT.

The J gene is TRBJ2-3, the V gene TRBV5-1; tentatively, D is TRBD2 (5 bases). Trimming cost V 7 bases and J 0 bases, with 9 bases left between them. Germline V gene lookup returns CDR1 SGHRS and CDR2 YFSETQ. This CDR3 region has 13 residues. CDR3 sequence (DNA): TGCGCCAGCGCCACGGGAAGCACAGATACGCAGTATTTT. Amino acid sequence: CASATGSTDTQYF.

This chain connects TRBV27 to TRBJ1-1; D possibly corresponds to TRBD1 (6 bases). Germline assignment: CDR1 MNHEY and CDR2 SMNVEV (reference sequence). The CDR3 spans 14 residues. V lost 6 bases and J lost 3, with 14 bases in between. CDR3 residues: CASRLAGAYTEAFF. Written as DNA, the CDR3 is TGTGCCAGCAGGTTGGCGGGGGCCTACACTGAAGCTTTCTTT.

The CDR3 DNA is TGCGCCAGCAGCCAAGGAGTAGCGAGGTACGAGCAGTACTTC. Its translation is CASSQGVARYEQYF. The J gene is TRBJ2-7, the V gene TRBV4-3, with D possibly TRBD2 on 5 matching bases. CDR3 size: 14 residues. Germline loops: CDR1 LGHNA, CDR2 YSLEER. Trimming left V 1 base short and J 4 bases short, with 11 bases between.

The gene calls are TRBV6-5 and TRBJ2-3, with a weak D call TRBD1 (6 bases). V gave up 2 bases and J gave up 4 bases, with 13 bases separating them. The CDR3 sequence is 15 residues long. CDR1 MNHEY and CDR2 SVGAGI come from the germline V gene. CDR3 protein: CASSYKWTASDTQYF. The CDR3 DNA is TGTGCCAGCAGTTACAAGTGGACAGCCTCAGATACGCAGTATTTT.

The chain joins TRBV3-1 (or the pseudogene TRBV3-2) to TRBJ2-3; TRBD2 agrees at 11 bases. With V trimmed by 2 bases and J by 4 bases, 5 bases remained unmatched. Germline V gene data show CDR1 as LGHDT and CDR2 as YNNKEL (reference sequence). The CDR3 loop spans 16 amino acids. The CDR3 DNA follows: TGTGCCAGCAGCCAAAGACTAGCGGGGAGCCCAGATACGCAGTATTTT. It yields the protein CASSQRLAGSPDTQYF.

This clone was seen only once. The rearrangement links TRBV3-1 (or the pseudogene TRBV3-2) to TRBJ1-1; TRBD1 matches 8 bases. The V and J ends lost 3 bases and 4 bases, in that order; junction bases with no gene match: 4. The CDR3 loop spans 14 amino acids. Germline V gives CDR1 LGHDT, CDR2 YNNKEL (reference sequence). The CDR3 nucleotides are TGTGCCAGCAGCCATAGGACAGGGAGCACTGAAGCTTTCTTT. This translates into CASSHRTGSTEAFF.

The sample holds a few counts of this clone. This chain links TRBV9 with TRBJ1-6; no definite D call. Deletions cut 4 bases from V and 9 bases from J, with 14 bases between. The CDR3 extends over 14 amino acids. CDR1 SGDLS and CDR2 YYNGEE come from the germline V gene. The DNA for the CDR3 is TGTGCCAGCAGCAGCGAGGCTTCGGGTTCACCCCTCCACTTT. Its protein product is CASSSEASGSPLHF.

This clone was detected only a few times. The chain links TRBV13 to TRBJ1-3; TRBD1 matches at 7 bases. V gave up 5 bases and J gave up 3 bases; unmatched junction bases: 4. The CDR3 is made up of 14 amino acids. Looked up from germline, CDR1 is PRHDT and CDR2 is FYEKMQ (reference sequence). The CDR3 bases are TGTGCCAGCAGCCAAAGGGGGCTTGGAAACACCATATATTTT. Its protein product is CASSQRGLGNTIYF.

The V call is TRBV5-1, the J call TRBJ2-5; no clear D gene. The germline V gene has CDR1 SGHRS and CDR2 YFSETQ. V lost 4 bases and J lost 3, with 10 bases in between. CDR3 size: 13 residues. The CDR3 DNA is TGCGCCAGCAGCGTCTTCTCGGAAGAGACCCAGTACTTC. Translating it yields CASSVFSEETQYF. Complete variable domain (other parts from reference TRBV5-1 and TRBJ2-5): KAGVTQTPRYLIKTRGQQVTLSCSPISGHRSVSWYQQTPGQGLQFLFEYFSETQRNKGNFPGRFSGRQFSNSRSEMNVSTLELGDSALYLCASSVFSEETQYFGPGTRLLVL.

This clone was seen once. This chain joins TRBV6-5 and TRBJ2-5; TRBD2 matches at 11 bases. Germline V gene lookup returns CDR1 MNHEY and CDR2 SVGAGI. Trimming took 6 bases from V and 5 from J; bases not matched to a gene: 8. The CDR3 runs to 15 residues. This chain's CDR3 is CASRTSGKGTETQYF. In DNA, the CDR3 is TGTGCCAGCAGGACTAGCGGGAAAGGGACGGAGACCCAGTACTTC.

This chain joins TRBV24-1 and TRBJ2-1, with D uncertain. Germline lookup yields CDR1 KGHDR and CDR2 SFDVKD. This CDR3 has 16 amino acids. Trimming pared 2 bases from V and 0 bases from J, leaving 10 bases between. The CDR3, as DNA: TGTGCCACCAGTGATTCGGCCGCTAGCTCCTACAATGAGCAGTTCTTC. Protein sequence: CATSDSAASSYNEQFF.